A single TCR beta chain is shown here with its context. Clinical history as reported by participants underpinned cohort assignment. This specimen comes from a study of blood T cell repertoires in COVID-19. The wider study: Samples came from the United States, Italy and Spain, spanning acute and convalescent COVID-19.

Original methodology: Scientists estimated how many nucleated cells there were by amplifying reference gene primers. Only in-frame clones appear in the TCRdb table, and some are missing; sequencing was by immunoSEQ multiplex PCR. V and J calls and clone size are those listed in that table; D and trimming were worked out from the DNA. Of some 200,000 clones detected, 87% appear once; the ten largest clones hold approximately 2.4%. The material sequenced was PBMCs or T cells enriched from blood (not recorded which). This clonotype was sampled from a woman in her thirties who had recovered from COVID-19.

The DNA for the CDR3 is TGTGCCATCAGTGTCGAACAGGGGGCCGGGGGCTACACCTTC. As protein: CAISVEQGAGGYTF. V is TRBV10-3 and J is TRBJ1-2, with 9 bases matching TRBD1. V was clipped by 4 bases and J by 8 bases; unmatched bases: 8. This CDR3 is built from 14 residues. CDR1 is ENHRY and CDR2 is SYGVKD in the germline V gene.